Sequencing of this T cell receptor (beta chain) was carried out in a study of glioma-infiltrating T cells after dendritic cell vaccination (dated by TCRdb to 2015 to 2016). Concerning the study at large: The cohort comprised about 15 glioblastoma patients from Phase I and II dendritic cell vaccination trials, 9 newly diagnosed and 6 with recurrent disease. Tumor-infiltrating lymphocyte content was quantified and tumor and blood repertoires were compared in dendritic cell-vaccinated glioblastoma patients by deep sequencing of TCR beta CDR3 regions. The vaccine was prepared from monocyte-derived dendritic cells that were cultured for 6 to 7 days with IL-4 and GM-CSF and then pulsed overnight with autologous tumor lysate. Between about 2002 and 2012, the patients were given dendritic cell vaccination pulsed with autologous tumor lysate. TCR sequencing metrics, including TIL content and tumor-blood repertoire overlap, were correlated with survival after dendritic cell vaccination. Each patient got three intradermal injections of the dendritic cell vaccine, spaced at biweekly intervals, in the arm below the axilla.

Sample time point, as interpreted from the label and publication: after dendritic cell vaccination, including at tumor progression/relapse. To be selected, patients needed enough residual fresh-frozen tumor tissue and more than two years of available survival data. An isocitrate dehydrogenase mutation was not carried by any of the glioblastoma patients, although molecular status was otherwise variable. PBMC were collected before vaccination, two weeks after the third vaccination, and at tumor progression if tumor progression occurred. The Qiagen DNeasy Blood extraction Kit was used to extract genomic DNA. Note on this clone: Its antigen remains unidentified. Within one base of it there is no much larger clone, and no base qualities were kept.

The CDR3 covers 15 residues, taking in both the cysteine and the phenylalanine. The retained sequence is limited to the CDR3, 45 bases, with the frame set at the first base. Trimming takes 4 bases off V and 3 bases off J; junction bases not matched to a gene: 5. As encoded in the germline V gene (reference sequence), CDR1 is SEHNR while CDR2 is FQNEAQ. The immunoSEQ assay amplified TCRB CDR3 regions from about 2 micrograms of genomic DNA, or from all available DNA when less than that amount was available. The multiplex PCR relied on 60 forward primers for TCR V beta segments and 13 reverse primers for J beta segments. To estimate reads per starting template, synthetic control templates were spiked into each sample at limiting dilution. The Illumina HiSeq System generated sequencing reads of 87 bp. From the authors' description of their analysis: PCR and sequencing errors were removed by a nearest neighbor algorithm that merged closely related sequences. TCR overlap was defined as the percentage of unique tumor TCR beta sequences that were also found in the peripheral blood of the same patient. The table comes from immuneACCESS by way of TCRdb, which keeps in-frame sequences with V and J called. Part of the clones is missing from these tables; in studies checked, under half for an unresolved V gene and the rest for unknown reasons. D and trimming were read from the DNA, whereas the V and J calls and clone size are those reported in that table. The sample profile shows 90,000 to 110,000 clones; around 90% of them were found once. Roughly 3% of the sample rests with the top ten.

General findings and caveats noted by the study authors: After dendritic cell vaccination, a higher estimated pretreatment TIL content predicted longer time to progression and longer overall survival. TCR clonality showed no direct relationship with survival, which suggests that a diverse polyclonal response may be important. The cohort was small and heterogeneous, with few patients having full blood and tumor sets and even fewer initial-recurrent tumor pairs. The response model built on TCR overlap across three groups was characterized as speculative, with prospective validation still needed.

The sequenced sample was blood, obtained after dendritic cell vaccination. The V and J genes are TRBV7-9 and TRBJ2-5; 10 bases in between match TRBD2. The origin of this receptor is a human donor with glioblastoma. Here the CDR3 is given as CASSSSGLAEETQYF. The DNA sequence is given as TGTGCCAGCAGCTCATCTGGACTAGCGGAAGAGACCCAGTACTTC.